One sample yielded the 31 T cell receptor beta chains listed below, sequenced in a study of blood T cell repertoires in COVID-19. Profiling relied on immunoSEQ multiplex PCR, and the TCRdb table lists in-frame clones only, not all of them. The top ten clones hold approximately 7.9% of a sample with approximately 110,000 clones, roughly 88% of them seen once. Sample: peripheral blood. These TCRs come from a woman older than 75 with active or convalescent COVID-19.

The gene calls are TRBV24-1 and TRBJ2-3; D is undetermined. The CDR3 runs 15 residues. V lost 0 bases and J lost 1, with 7 bases in between. In germline, CDR1 is KGHDR, CDR2 SFDVKD. The CDR3 is CATSDLPTGTDTQYF. CDR3 DNA: TGTGCCACCAGTGATTTGCCTACTGGCACAGATACGCAGTATTTT.

The chain carries TRBV10-1 and TRBJ2-1; TRBD2 aligns across 10 bases. This CDR3 comprises 15 residues. In germline, CDR1 is WNHNN, CDR2 SYGVQD (reference sequence). V shed 5 bases, J shed 4 bases, and the junction held 5 bases outside the gene matches. DNA for the CDR3: TGCGCCAGCAGTAACGGACTAGCGGCTTACAATGAGCAGTTCTTC. The encoded protein is CASSNGLAAYNEQFF.

The rearrangement uses TRBV7-9 and TRBJ1-2; no definite D call. Trimming shortened V by 5 bases and J by 2 bases, and 18 bases separated the two germline ends. Per germline, CDR1 SEHNR and CDR2 FQNEAQ (reference sequence). The CDR3 totals 16 residues. The CDR3 sequence: CASSHGGPPKNYGYTF. For the CDR3, the DNA is TGTGCCAGCAGCCACGGAGGGCCACCCAAAAACTATGGCTACACCTTC. The entire variable domain, with the rest obtained from reference TRBV7-9 and TRBJ1-2, is as follows: DTGVSQNPRHKITKRGQNVTFRCDPISEHNRLYWYRQTLGQGPEFLTYFQNEAQLEKSRLLSDRFSAERPKGSFSTLEIQRTEQGDSAMYLCASSHGGPPKNYGYTFGSGTRLTVV.

This clone was seen more than once but under ten times. The rearrangement links TRBV11-2 to TRBJ2-7; D may be TRBD2 (6 bases). The CDR3 sequence is 11 residues long. V was shortened by 3 bases and J by 6 bases, with 6 bases between the two germline ends. Per the germline V gene, CDR1 is SGHAT and CDR2 is FQNNGV. CDR3 bases: TGTGCCAGCAGCTTGCGGGGCGAGCAGTACTTC. Translating gives CASSLRGEQYF.

The chain uses TRBV6-5 and TRBJ2-7; 9 bases agree with TRBD2. The CDR3 is 15 amino acids. In germline, CDR1 is MNHEY, CDR2 SVGAGI. The V and J ends lost 2 bases and 4 bases, in that order; junction bases with no gene match: 6. The CDR3 loop reads CASSYAGGRGYEQYF. In DNA, the CDR3 is TGTGCCAGCAGTTACGCGGGCGGGAGGGGATACGAGCAGTACTTC.

The chain recombines TRBV7-9 with TRBJ2-1, with 8 bases matching TRBD2. The J segment lost 0 bases and the V segment lost 4 bases, leaving 11 bases of the junction unmatched. The CDR3 runs 18 residues. Per germline, CDR1 SEHNR and CDR2 FQNEAQ (reference sequence). Here the CDR3 reads CASSSAGTSDSSYNEQFF. CDR3 in DNA: TGTGCCAGCAGCTCCGCCGGGACTAGTGACAGCTCCTACAATGAGCAGTTCTTC.

The chain couples TRBV5-1 to TRBJ2-5; 7 nucleotides match TRBD2. The CDR3 spans 15 residues. With 0 bases clipped from V and 7 bases from J, the junction kept 9 bases outside the gene matches. CDR1 and CDR2 (germline): SGHRS, YFSETQ. As DNA, the CDR3 is TGCGCCAGCAGCTTGGCCACTAGCGCCGTAGGGACCCAGTACTTC. It encodes CASSLATSAVGTQYF.

The chain has TRBV2 and TRBJ1-4; perhaps TRBD1 as D (6 bases). The germline V gene encodes CDR1 SNHLY and CDR2 FYNNEI. The length of the CDR3 is 16 residues. Trimming cost V 5 bases and J 5 bases, with 18 bases left between them. CDR3 protein: CASSPEKGVANEKLFF. CDR3 in DNA: TGTGCCAGCAGTCCGGAAAAGGGGGTGGCCAATGAAAAACTGTTTTTT. The full variable domain, in which reference TRBV2 and TRBJ1-4 provide the parts outside the CDR3, is EPEVTQTPSHQVTQMGQEVILRCVPISNHLYFYWYRQILGQKVEFLVSFYNNEISEKSEIFDDQFSVERPDGSNFTLKIRSTKLEDSAMYFCASSPEKGVANEKLFFGSGTQLSVL.

Only a few counts were recorded for this clone. The chain joins TRBV3-1 (or the pseudogene TRBV3-2) to TRBJ1-4; D ambiguous. The CDR3 is 14 amino acids. Trimming stripped 2 bases from V and 5 bases from J, with 9 bases between. Germline V gives CDR1 LGHDT, CDR2 YNNKEL (reference sequence). The CDR3: CASSQLPRNEKLFF. The CDR3 nucleotides read TGTGCCAGCAGCCAACTTCCGAGGAATGAAAAACTGTTTTTT.

Concerning this clone: The sample has other DNA sequences that encode this CDR3 too. The CDR3 region is CASSPPGTSGYNEQFF. Written as DNA, the CDR3 is TGTGCCAGCTCACCACCGGGGACTAGCGGCTACAATGAGCAGTTCTTC. V and J are TRBV18 and TRBJ2-1; 11 nucleotides line up with TRBD2. CDR1 KGHSH and CDR2 LQKENI come from the germline V gene. V lost 0 bases to trimming and J lost 3 bases; unmatched junction nucleotides: 1. This CDR3 region has 16 residues.

The chain uses TRBV29-1 and TRBJ1-2, with TRBD1 as a possible D gene (5 bases). This CDR3 is 15 amino acids long. Trimming left V 3 bases short and J 1 base short, with 15 bases between. Germline V gives CDR1 SQVTM, CDR2 ANQGSEA. CDR3: CSVDSGRGFNYGYTF. For the CDR3, the DNA is TGCAGCGTTGATTCAGGGCGGGGGTTTAACTATGGCTACACCTTC. The full variable domain, its missing parts supplied by reference TRBV29-1 and TRBJ1-2, is SAVISQKPSRDICQRGTSLTIQCQVDSQVTMMFWYRQQPGQSLTLIATANQGSEATYESGFVIDKFPISRPNLTFSTLTVSNMSPEDSSIYLCSVDSGRGFNYGYTFGSGTRLTVV.

A few counts support this clone. The chain couples TRBV5-1 to TRBJ2-1, with 11 bases fitting TRBD1. The CDR3 sequence is 15 residues long. J gave up 8 bases and V 3 bases, and 7 bases lay outside the gene matches. Germline V gene data show CDR1 as SGHRS and CDR2 as YFSETQ. Here the CDR3 DNA reads TGCGCCAGCAGCTCCGGGACAGGGGGTTTCGATGAGCAGTTCTTC. Its translation is CASSSGTGGFDEQFF.

This sequence joins TRBV14 and TRBJ1-1, with D possibly TRBD1 on 6 matching bases. V was pared by 4 bases and J by 4 bases, with 13 bases between. Germline V gives CDR1 SGHDN, CDR2 FVKESK. The CDR3 spans 14 residues. The CDR3 is CASSPQTGSTEAFF. CDR3 nucleotide sequence: TGTGCCAGCAGCCCTCAAACAGGGTCCACTGAAGCTTTCTTT.

J is TRBJ2-5 and V is TRBV28; D is undetermined. Per the germline V gene, CDR1 is MDHEN and CDR2 is SYDVKM. The CDR3 runs to 11 residues. Trimming pared 5 bases from V and 5 bases from J, leaving 6 bases between. Here the CDR3 reads CASSTRETQYF. The CDR3 DNA is TGTGCCAGCAGTACGAGGGAGACCCAGTACTTC.

The chain has TRBV5-1 and TRBJ1-2, with D tentatively TRBD1 (6 bases). CDR3 length equals 15 residues. Germline V gene lookup returns CDR1 SGHRS and CDR2 YFSETQ. Trimming took 0 bases from V and 8 from J, leaving 17 bases between them. CDR3 residues: CASSLEGGLTIGYTF. Written as DNA, the CDR3 is TGCGCCAGCAGCTTGGAGGGGGGGCTAACTATAGGCTACACCTTC.

The chain couples TRBV28 to TRBJ1-2, with 7 bases identical to TRBD1. The CDR3 runs to 14 residues. Germline V gene lookup returns CDR1 MDHEN and CDR2 SYDVKM. The V gene end was trimmed by 2 bases and the J gene end by 4 bases; junction bases not matched to a gene: 4. CDR3 sequence reads: CASSLTGAGYGYTF. Here the CDR3 DNA reads TGTGCCAGCAGTTTAACAGGGGCTGGCTATGGCTACACCTTC.

V gene TRBV27 combines with J gene TRBJ2-3; D is perhaps TRBD1 (5 bases). V lost 8 bases, J lost 4 bases, and 7 bases lay in between. This CDR3 contains 11 residues. Germline lookup yields CDR1 MNHEY and CDR2 SMNVEV (reference sequence). Here the CDR3 DNA reads TGTGCCAGCCTGGGGCCAGATACGCAGTATTTT. This gives the protein CASLGPDTQYF.

The rearrangement links TRBV28 to TRBJ1-3; D possibly corresponds to TRBD1 (6 bases). Trimming shortened V by 2 bases and J by 0 bases, and 8 bases separated the two germline ends. This CDR3 spans 15 amino acids. In germline, CDR1 is MDHEN, CDR2 SYDVKM. The CDR3 reads CASSLRQVSGNTIYF. In nucleotides, the CDR3 is TGTGCCAGCAGTTTACGACAGGTCTCTGGAAACACCATATATTTT. The variable domain in full, with the rest retrieved from reference TRBV28 and TRBJ1-3, is DVKVTQSSRYLVKRTGEKVFLECVQDMDHENMFWYRQDPGLGLRLIYFSYDVKMKEKGDIPEGYSVSREKKERFSLILESASTNQTSMYLCASSLRQVSGNTIYFGEGSWLTVV.

The J gene is TRBJ2-7, the V gene TRBV27; D gene unclear. The germline V and J ends were trimmed by 6 bases and 0 bases, with 3 bases remaining between them. The CDR3 covers 11 residues. Germline CDR1 and CDR2: MNHEY and SMNVEV (reference sequence). For the CDR3, the DNA is TGTGCCAGCAGCTCCTCCTACGAGCAGTACTTC. Residues: CASSSSYEQYF.

This clone was recorded once. This rearrangement joins TRBV9 to TRBJ2-2; D perhaps matches TRBD2 (6 bases). In germline, CDR1 is SGDLS, CDR2 YYNGEE. V lost 0 bases, J lost 5 bases, and 11 bases lay in between. The CDR3 is 15 amino acids. This CDR3 reads CASSVVSGATGELFF. CDR3 bases: TGTGCCAGCAGCGTAGTCTCGGGAGCTACCGGGGAGCTGTTTTTT.

The chain is built from TRBV11-2 and TRBJ1-4; 9 nucleotides match TRBD1. The germline V gene has CDR1 SGHAT and CDR2 FQNNGV. V shed 1 base, J shed 8 bases, and the junction held 5 bases outside the gene matches. The CDR3 sequence is 15 residues long. CDR3 loop: CASSLVGTGPEKLFF. CDR3 DNA: TGTGCCAGCAGCTTAGTTGGGACAGGGCCCGAAAAACTGTTTTTT.

The chain joins TRBV19 to TRBJ2-7; 8 nucleotides agree with TRBD2. CDR1 is LNHDA and CDR2 is SQIVND in the germline V gene (reference sequence). The CDR3 length is 14 residues. With 3 bases clipped from V and 5 bases from J, the junction kept 6 bases outside the gene matches. The CDR3 region has the DNA TGTGCCAGTAGTATCCAGCGGGAGAGCGACGAGCAGTACTTC. Protein product: CASSIQRESDEQYF. Drawing the rest from reference TRBV19 and TRBJ2-7, the complete variable domain is DGGITQSPKYLFRKEGQNVTLSCEQNLNHDAMYWYRQDPGQGLRLIYYSQIVNDFQKGDIAEGYSVSREKKESFPLTVTSAQKNPTAFYLCASSIQRESDEQYFGPGTRLTVT.

This clone was recorded once. V and J are TRBV6-6 and TRBJ1-3, with D perhaps matching TRBD1 (5 bases). The CDR3 is made up of 15 amino acids. V lost 6 bases and J lost 5, with 17 bases in between. Germline V CDR1 and CDR2: MNHNY, SVGAGI (reference sequence). CDR3: CASSWQRQSRNTIYF. CDR3 DNA sequence: TGTGCCAGCAGCTGGCAAAGACAGTCCCGAAACACCATATATTTT.

The chain combines TRBV18 with TRBJ1-4, with a possible D match to TRBD1 (6 bases). Germline loops: CDR1 KGHSH, CDR2 LQKENI. The CDR3 sequence is 16 residues long. Trimming removed 6 bases at V and 0 bases at J, with 14 bases between. CDR3: CASSPLGAATNEKLFF. In nucleotides, the CDR3 is TGTGCCAGCTCGCCCCTGGGGGCTGCAACTAATGAAAAACTGTTTTTT.

This chain connects TRBV3-1 (or the pseudogene TRBV3-2) to TRBJ1-2; possible D gene TRBD1, 6 bases. The CDR3 loop spans 14 amino acids. Germline V gene data show CDR1 as LGHDT and CDR2 as YNNKEL (reference sequence). Trimming removed 4 bases from V and 8 bases from J, with 17 bases in between. The CDR3 bases are TGTGCCAGCAGCCGCCAACAGGGCCTCCAAGGCTACACCTTC. Amino acid sequence: CASSRQQGLQGYTF.

This clone was counted at least ten times. The V gene is TRBV9, the J gene TRBJ2-1, with 7 bases identical to TRBD1. J gave up 6 bases and V 0 bases, and 6 bases lay outside the gene matches. The CDR3 runs 15 residues. In germline, CDR1 is SGDLS, CDR2 YYNGEE. In DNA, the CDR3 is TGTGCCAGCAGCGTAGTAGGACAGGCATCCAATGAGCAGTTCTTC. Translation gives CASSVVGQASNEQFF.

This rearrangement joins TRBV5-5 to TRBJ2-3, with 7 bases that match TRBD2. The germline V gene encodes CDR1 SGHKS and CDR2 YYEKEE (reference sequence). V lost 0 bases to trimming and J lost 4 bases; unmatched junction nucleotides: 8. This CDR3 contains 16 residues. This CDR3 is CASSLGSPGRADTQYF. CDR3 sequence (DNA): TGTGCCAGCAGCTTGGGATCGCCAGGGAGGGCAGATACGCAGTATTTT.

In DNA form, the CDR3 reads TGTGCCTGCCCCGGACAGGGCCAAGATACGCAGTATTTT. Protein: CACPGQGQDTQYF. This chain connects TRBV30 to TRBJ2-3, with 8 bases identical to TRBD1. Unmatched junction bases numbered 7, after V lost 6 bases and J lost 5 bases. CDR1 and CDR2 (germline): GTSNPN, SVGIG (reference sequence). The CDR3 totals 13 residues. The complete variable domain, with remaining parts taken from reference TRBV30 and TRBJ2-3, reads SQTIHQWPATLVQPVGSPLSLECTVEGTSNPNLYWYRQAAGRGLQLLFYSVGIGQISSEVPQNLSASRPQDRQFILSSKKLLLSDSGFYLCACPGQGQDTQYFGPGTRLTVL.

The rearrangement joins TRBV19 to TRBJ2-1, with 10 bases that match TRBD2. Looked up from germline, CDR1 is LNHDA and CDR2 is SQIVND (reference sequence). This CDR3 contains 15 residues. V was clipped by 7 bases and J by 4 bases; unmatched bases: 7. CDR3 nucleotides: TGTGCCAGTAAAGTAGCGGGAGGTCTTTACAATGAGCAGTTCTTC. Translated, it gives CASKVAGGLYNEQFF.

Only a few counts were recorded for this clone. The chain combines TRBV10-2 with TRBJ2-7; 9 nucleotides agree with TRBD1. From germline, CDR1 is WSHSY and CDR2 SAAADI. This CDR3 is 16 amino acids long. J lost 5 bases, V lost 5 bases, and 13 bases had no gene match. CDR3 protein: CASSRPTWTGAHEQYF. DNA of the CDR3: TGCGCCAGCAGTCGACCGACCTGGACAGGGGCACACGAGCAGTACTTC.

The chain has TRBV18 and TRBJ1-5; D uncertain. Germline V lookup: CDR1 KGHSH, CDR2 LQKENI. V lost 3 bases, J lost 3 bases, and 6 bases lay in between. This CDR3 is built from 13 residues. The CDR3 protein is CASSPGPNQPQHF. CDR3 nucleotide sequence: TGTGCCAGCTCACCTGGGCCCAATCAGCCCCAGCATTTT.